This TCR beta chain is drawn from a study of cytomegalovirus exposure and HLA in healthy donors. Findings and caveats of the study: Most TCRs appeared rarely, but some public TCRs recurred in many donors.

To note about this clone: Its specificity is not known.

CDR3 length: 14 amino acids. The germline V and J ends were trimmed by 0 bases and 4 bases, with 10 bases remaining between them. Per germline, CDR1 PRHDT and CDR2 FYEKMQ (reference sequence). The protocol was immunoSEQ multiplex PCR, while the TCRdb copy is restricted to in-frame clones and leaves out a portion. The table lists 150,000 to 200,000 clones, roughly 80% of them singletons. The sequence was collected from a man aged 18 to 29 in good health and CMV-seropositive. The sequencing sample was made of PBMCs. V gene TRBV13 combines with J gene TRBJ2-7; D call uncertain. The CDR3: CASSLGVLGYEQYF. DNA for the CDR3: TGTGCCAGCAGCTTAGGAGTTCTAGGATACGAGCAGTACTTC.